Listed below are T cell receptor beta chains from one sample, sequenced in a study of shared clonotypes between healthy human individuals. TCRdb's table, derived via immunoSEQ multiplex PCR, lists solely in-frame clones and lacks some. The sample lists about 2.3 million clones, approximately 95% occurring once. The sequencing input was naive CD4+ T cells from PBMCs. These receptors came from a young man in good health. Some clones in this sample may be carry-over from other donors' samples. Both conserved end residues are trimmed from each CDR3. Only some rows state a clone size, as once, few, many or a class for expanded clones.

ASSPGQPNTEAF	TRBJ1-1	-	TRBV9
ATHDADQGSYEQY	TRBJ2-7	-	TRBV18
ASSLSQLYVSINTEAF	TRBJ1-1	once	TRBV28
ASRYSNQPQH	TRBJ1-5	-	TRBV2
ASSESGPQNTGELF	TRBJ2-2	-	TRBV25-1
ASSLWGLNNEQF	TRBJ2-1	-	TRBV28
ASSSTSGRNEQF	TRBJ2-1	few	TRBV5-1
ASSLVGAGAMGTQY	TRBJ2-5	-	TRBV7-7
ASSVAASGLGYNEQF	TRBJ2-1	-	TRBV9
ASSPRRSGTGELF	TRBJ2-2	-	TRBV28
ASSNYVSGANVLT	TRBJ2-6	-	TRBV19
AWSPELEKLF	TRBJ1-4	once	TRBV30
ASSQTGQGESGYT	TRBJ1-2	-	TRBV6-6
ASSVSGNSYNEQF	TRBJ2-1	-	TRBV9
ASRHRGTASYNEQF	TRBJ2-1	-	TRBV19
ASSSSPRLGYT	TRBJ1-2	-	TRBV5-6
ASSPGLSSNYGYT	TRBJ1-2	-	TRBV7-2
ATSREYRTSGSAYEQY	TRBJ2-7	-	TRBV15
ASKDFINTGELF	TRBJ2-2	-	TRBV2
ATWGASDTQY	TRBJ2-3	-	TRBV28
ASSPDGQGGGYGYT	TRBJ1-2	-	TRBV5-1
ASSGLAGSYEQY	TRBJ2-7	-	TRBV19
ASSWGLAEQETQY	TRBJ2-5	-	TRBV5-1
ASSVGLGLAGSYEQY	TRBJ2-7	-	TRBV9
ASSEQGGYGYT	TRBJ1-2	-	TRBV6-1
ASSLESFEDTQY	TRBJ2-3	-	TRBV5-1
ASSILYPSVGQPQH	TRBJ1-5	-	TRBV19
ASSSRASESGTQY	TRBJ2-5	-	TRBV11-2
ASSQERLAGTDTQY	TRBJ2-3	-	TRBV4-3
ASSLGTSGNSGSYNEQF	TRBJ2-1	-	TRBV11-2
ASRSAVNVLT	TRBJ2-6	-	TRBV19
STGGTNYGYT	TRBJ1-2	-	TRBV29-1
ASSLGTGTDEKLF	TRBJ1-4	-	TRBV5-8
ASSPPLGGDYGYT	TRBJ1-2	-	TRBV28
ASRPRDRGYRGNQPQH	TRBJ1-5	-	TRBV28
ASTPWTGQNTEAF	TRBJ1-1	few	TRBV14
ASSESVTYNEQF	TRBJ2-1	-	TRBV6-1
ASSSDSLNTEAF	TRBJ1-1	few	TRBV7-3
SVEKGGSYEQY	TRBJ2-7	-	TRBV29-1
ASSLDRGVSNEQF	TRBJ2-1	-	TRBV5-1
ATTWRRNTEAF	TRBJ1-1	-	TRBV6-1
ASSQSGPRPTDTQY	TRBJ2-3	once	TRBV5-1